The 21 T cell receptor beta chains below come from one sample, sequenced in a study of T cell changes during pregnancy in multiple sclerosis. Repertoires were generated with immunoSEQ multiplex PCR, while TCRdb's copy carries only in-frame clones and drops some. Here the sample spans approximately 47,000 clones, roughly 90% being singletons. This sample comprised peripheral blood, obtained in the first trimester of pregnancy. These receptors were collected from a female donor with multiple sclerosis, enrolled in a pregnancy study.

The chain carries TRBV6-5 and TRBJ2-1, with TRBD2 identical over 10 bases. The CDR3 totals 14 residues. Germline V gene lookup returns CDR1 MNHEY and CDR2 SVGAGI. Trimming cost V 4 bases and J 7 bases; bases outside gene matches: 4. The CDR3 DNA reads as TGTGCCAGCAGTTTAGCGGGGGGTCTGAATGAGCAGTTCTTC. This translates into CASSLAGGLNEQFF.

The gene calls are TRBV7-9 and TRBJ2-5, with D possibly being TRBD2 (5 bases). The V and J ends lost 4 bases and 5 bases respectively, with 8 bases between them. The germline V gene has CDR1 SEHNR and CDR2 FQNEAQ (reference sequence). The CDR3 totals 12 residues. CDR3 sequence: CASSYGMETQYF. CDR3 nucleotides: TGTGCCAGCAGCTACGGGATGGAGACCCAGTACTTC.

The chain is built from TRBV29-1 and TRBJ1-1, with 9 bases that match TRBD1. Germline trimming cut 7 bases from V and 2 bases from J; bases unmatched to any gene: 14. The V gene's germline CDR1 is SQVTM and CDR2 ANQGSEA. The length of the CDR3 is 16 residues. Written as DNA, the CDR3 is TGCAGCGCCCCGCCGGGACAGGGAGGGGATAACACTGAAGCTTTCTTT. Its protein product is CSAPPGQGGDNTEAFF.

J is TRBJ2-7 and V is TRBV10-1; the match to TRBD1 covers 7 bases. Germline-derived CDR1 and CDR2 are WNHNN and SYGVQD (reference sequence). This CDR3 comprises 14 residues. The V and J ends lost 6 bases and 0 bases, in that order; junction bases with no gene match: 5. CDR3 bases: TGCGCCAGCAGACGGGACAGAAGCTCCTACGAGCAGTACTTC. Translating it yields CASRRDRSSYEQYF.

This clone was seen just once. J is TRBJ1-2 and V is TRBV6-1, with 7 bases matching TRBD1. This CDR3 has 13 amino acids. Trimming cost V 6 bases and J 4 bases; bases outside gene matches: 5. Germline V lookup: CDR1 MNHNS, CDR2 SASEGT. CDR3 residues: CASSRDRPYGYTF. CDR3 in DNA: TGTGCCAGCAGCCGGGACAGACCCTATGGCTACACCTTC.

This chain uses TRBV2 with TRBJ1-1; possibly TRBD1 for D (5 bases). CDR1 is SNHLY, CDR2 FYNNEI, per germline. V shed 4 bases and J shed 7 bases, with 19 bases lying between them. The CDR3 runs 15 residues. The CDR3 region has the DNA TGTGCCAGCAGTGTCATGGTTTGGGCAGGGTATGAAGCTTTCTTT. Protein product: CASSVMVWAGYEAFF.

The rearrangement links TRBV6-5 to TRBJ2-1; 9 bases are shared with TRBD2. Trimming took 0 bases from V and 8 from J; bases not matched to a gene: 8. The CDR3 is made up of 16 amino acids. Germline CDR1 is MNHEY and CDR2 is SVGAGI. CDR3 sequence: CASSYSIAGGQDEQFF. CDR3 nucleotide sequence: TGTGCCAGCAGTTACTCGATCGCGGGGGGGCAGGATGAGCAGTTCTTC.

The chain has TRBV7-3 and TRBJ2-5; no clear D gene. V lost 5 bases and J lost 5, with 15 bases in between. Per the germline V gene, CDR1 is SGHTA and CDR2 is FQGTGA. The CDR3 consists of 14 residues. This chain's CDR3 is CASSRREESETQYF. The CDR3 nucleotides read TGTGCCAGCAGCCGCCGAGAGGAGTCGGAGACCCAGTACTTC.

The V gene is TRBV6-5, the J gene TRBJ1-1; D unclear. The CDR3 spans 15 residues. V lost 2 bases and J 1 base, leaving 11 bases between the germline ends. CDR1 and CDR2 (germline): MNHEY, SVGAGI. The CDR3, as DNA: TGTGCCAGCAGTTACGTCGGAGGTGCGAACACTGAAGCTTTCTTT. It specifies CASSYVGGANTEAFF.

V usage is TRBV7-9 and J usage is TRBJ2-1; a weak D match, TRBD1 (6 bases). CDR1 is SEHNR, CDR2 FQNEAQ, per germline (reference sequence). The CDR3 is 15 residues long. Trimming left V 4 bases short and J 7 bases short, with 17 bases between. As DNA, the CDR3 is TGTGCCAGCAGCTCTCATACAGGGAATATTAATGAGCAGTTCTTC. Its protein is CASSSHTGNINEQFF. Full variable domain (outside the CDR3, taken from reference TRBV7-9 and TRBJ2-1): DTGVSQNPRHKITKRGQNVTFRCDPISEHNRLYWYRQTLGQGPEFLTYFQNEAQLEKSRLLSDRFSAERPKGSFSTLEIQRTEQGDSAMYLCASSSHTGNINEQFFGPGTRLTVL.

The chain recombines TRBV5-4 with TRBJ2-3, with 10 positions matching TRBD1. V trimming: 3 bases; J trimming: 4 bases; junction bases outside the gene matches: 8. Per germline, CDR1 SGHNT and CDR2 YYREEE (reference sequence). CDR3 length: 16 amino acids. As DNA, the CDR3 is TGTGCCAGCAGCTCGCCGGGACAGGGGTCCGCAGATACGCAGTATTTT. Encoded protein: CASSSPGQGSADTQYF.

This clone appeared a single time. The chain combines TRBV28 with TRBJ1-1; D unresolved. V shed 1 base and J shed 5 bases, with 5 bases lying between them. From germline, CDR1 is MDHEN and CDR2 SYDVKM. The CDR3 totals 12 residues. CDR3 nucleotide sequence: TGTGCCAGCAGTTTATTGAGAACTGAAGCTTTCTTT. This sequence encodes CASSLLRTEAFF.

CDR3 in DNA: TGTGCCAGCAGTGAAGCTGGGCGGACACCTTTTTTT. Protein sequence: CASSEAGRTPFF. The chain links TRBV2 to TRBJ1-4, with a weak D call TRBD1 (5 bases). The CDR3 is 12 residues long. Germline-derived CDR1 and CDR2 are SNHLY and FYNNEI. V shed 0 bases and J shed 17 bases, with 13 bases lying between them.

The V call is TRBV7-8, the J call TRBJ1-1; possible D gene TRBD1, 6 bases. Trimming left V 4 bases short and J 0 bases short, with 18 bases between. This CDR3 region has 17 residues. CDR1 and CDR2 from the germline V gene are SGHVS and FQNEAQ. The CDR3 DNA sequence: TGTGCCAGCAGCTCAGGGGAGGGCAGGGGCATGAACACTGAAGCTTTCTTT. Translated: CASSSGEGRGMNTEAFF.

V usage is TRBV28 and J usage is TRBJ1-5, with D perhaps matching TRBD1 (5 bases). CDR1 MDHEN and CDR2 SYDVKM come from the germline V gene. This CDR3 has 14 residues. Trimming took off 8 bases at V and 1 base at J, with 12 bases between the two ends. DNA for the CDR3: TGTGCCAGCGCAGGGTTAGTAAGCAATCAGCCCCAGCATTTT. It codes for CASAGLVSNQPQHF. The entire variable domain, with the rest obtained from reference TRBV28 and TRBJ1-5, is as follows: DVKVTQSSRYLVKRTGEKVFLECVQDMDHENMFWYRQDPGLGLRLIYFSYDVKMKEKGDIPEGYSVSREKKERFSLILESASTNQTSMYLCASAGLVSNQPQHFGDGTRLSIL.

In DNA, the CDR3 is TGTGCCAGCAGATGGGGGGGCGAGAACACCGGGGAGCTGTTTTTT. As protein: CASRWGGENTGELFF. The chain employs TRBV2 and TRBJ2-2; tentative D call: TRBD2 (7 bases). Germline CDR1 is SNHLY and CDR2 is FYNNEI. The CDR3 sequence is 15 residues long. With 6 bases removed from V and 1 base from J, the gap between germline ends came to 12 bases.

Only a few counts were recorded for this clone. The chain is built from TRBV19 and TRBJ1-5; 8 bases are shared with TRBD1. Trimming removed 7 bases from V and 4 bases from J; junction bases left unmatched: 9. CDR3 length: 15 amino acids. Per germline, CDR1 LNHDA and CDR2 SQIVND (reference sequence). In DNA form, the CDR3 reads TGTGCCAGTAATGACAGGGGTTCTGTTAATCAGCCCCAGCATTTT. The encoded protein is CASNDRGSVNQPQHF.

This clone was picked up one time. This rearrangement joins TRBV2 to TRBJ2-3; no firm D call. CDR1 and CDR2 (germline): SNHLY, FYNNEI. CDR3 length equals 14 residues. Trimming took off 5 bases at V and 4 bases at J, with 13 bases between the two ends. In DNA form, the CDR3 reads TGTGCCAGCAGTTTGACTGTACGGGCAGATACGCAGTATTTT. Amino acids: CASSLTVRADTQYF. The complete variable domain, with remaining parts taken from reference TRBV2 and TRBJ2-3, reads EPEVTQTPSHQVTQMGQEVILRCVPISNHLYFYWYRQILGQKVEFLVSFYNNEISEKSEIFDDQFSVERPDGSNFTLKIRSTKLEDSAMYFCASSLTVRADTQYFGPGTRLTVL.

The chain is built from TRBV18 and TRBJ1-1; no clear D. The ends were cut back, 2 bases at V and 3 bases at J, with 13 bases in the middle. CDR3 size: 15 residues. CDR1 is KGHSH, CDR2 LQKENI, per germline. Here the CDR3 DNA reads TGTGCCAGCTCACCATGGTCAGGAAGAGACACTGAAGCTTTCTTT. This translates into CASSPWSGRDTEAFF.

CDR3 sequence reads: CASSQDYLPDEQYF. CDR3 DNA sequence: TGTGCCAGCAGCCAGGACTATCTGCCGGACGAGCAGTACTTC. The V and J genes are TRBV6-1 and TRBJ2-7; tentatively, D is TRBD2 (6 bases). CDR1 is MNHNS and CDR2 is SASEGT in the germline V gene. V was shortened by 6 bases and J by 5 bases, with 17 bases between the two germline ends. This CDR3 comprises 14 residues.

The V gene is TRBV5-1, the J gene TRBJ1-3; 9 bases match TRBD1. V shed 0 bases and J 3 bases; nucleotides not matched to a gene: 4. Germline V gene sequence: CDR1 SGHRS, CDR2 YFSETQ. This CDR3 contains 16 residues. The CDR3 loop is CASSLAGQGYGNTIYF. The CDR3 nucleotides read TGCGCCAGCAGCTTGGCCGGACAGGGGTATGGAAACACCATATATTTT.